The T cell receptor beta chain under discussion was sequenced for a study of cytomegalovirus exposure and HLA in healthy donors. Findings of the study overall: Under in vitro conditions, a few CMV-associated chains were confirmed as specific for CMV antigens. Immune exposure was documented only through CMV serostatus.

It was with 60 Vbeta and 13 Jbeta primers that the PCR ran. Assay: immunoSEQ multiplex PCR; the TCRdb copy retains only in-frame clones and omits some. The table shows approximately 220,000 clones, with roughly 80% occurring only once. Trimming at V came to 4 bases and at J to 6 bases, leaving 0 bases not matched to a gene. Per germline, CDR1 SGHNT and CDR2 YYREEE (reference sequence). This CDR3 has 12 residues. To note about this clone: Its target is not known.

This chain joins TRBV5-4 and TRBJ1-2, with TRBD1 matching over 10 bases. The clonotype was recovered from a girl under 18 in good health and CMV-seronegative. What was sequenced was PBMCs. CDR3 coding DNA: TGTGCCAGCAGCGGGACAGGGGATGGCTACACCTTC. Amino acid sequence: CASSGTGDGYTF.